The clone carrying this T cell receptor beta chain was seen only a few times. Its specificity is unknown. The sample comes from a study of identical twins. After template switching added a universal primer site, the resulting cDNA carried unique molecular identifiers. Each CDR3 protein is one row after TCRdb ran MiXCR on the 5' RACE reads. The sample has about 730,000 distinct CDR3 sequences, approximately 21% seen once. Trimming removed 0 bases at V and 6 bases at J, with 13 bases between. This CDR3 has 15 amino acids. Germline V gives CDR1 LNHNV, CDR2 YYDKDF (reference sequence). General study findings and limits: For monozygotic twins, models underestimated out-of-frame TCR alpha sharing.

These data were also reused for a study on T cells expressing NK-cell markers. From that report: Several experiments employed an anti-gamma-delta TCR antibody to confine sorting to alpha-beta TCR T cells. Dominant NKG2C+ clonotypes accounted for about 1.0-8% of CD8+ T cells in 5 to 7 donors.

The clonotype originates from a woman aged 18-30 years in good health. This chain joins TRBV15 and TRBJ2-3; no firm D call. Sequencing was performed on PBMCs. In DNA form, the CDR3 reads TGTGCCACCAGCAGAGATCCGTCCCTCGGGGATACGCAGTATTTT. As protein: CATSRDPSLGDTQYF.